This T cell receptor (beta chain) was recorded in a study of blood T cell repertoires in COVID-19. The overall study: The study drew acute and convalescent COVID-19 samples from the United States, Italy and Spain. Sources were T cells, B-cell-depleted T cells, or PBMCs; the material itself was cDNA or gDNA.

Patients in Seattle were enrolled during active infection, then followed longitudinally. The CDR3 totals 15 residues. CDR1 and CDR2 from the germline V gene are SGHRS and YFSETQ. V was clipped by 0 bases and J by 4 bases, with 14 bases between them. TCRdb's copy holds only in-frame clones and misses some; the assay was immunoSEQ multiplex PCR. In the table there are roughly 120,000 clones, more than 85% of which are singletons. The TCR was taken from a man between 45 and 60 years old with COVID-19, enrolled during active disease. V usage is TRBV5-1 and J usage is TRBJ2-7; D may be TRBD1 (5 bases). Sequencing was done on a sample of peripheral blood. The CDR3 here is CASSLASDREYEQYF. CDR3 DNA sequence: TGCGCCAGCAGCTTGGCGAGCGACAGAGAATACGAGCAGTACTTC.